A single sample gave rise to the 28 T cell receptor beta chains below, sequenced in a study of T cell responses to AZD1222 COVID-19 vaccine. Clones were sequenced by immunoSEQ multiplex PCR, and TCRdb holds only the in-frame ones, with some missing. The sample has roughly 100,000 clones, roughly 90% seen once. This specimen was peripheral blood, taken on day 0 of AZD1222 vaccination. The source of these receptors is an adult in good health.

The chain carries TRBV5-1 and TRBJ1-2; perhaps TRBD1 as D (6 bases). The V end lost 0 bases, the J end lost 8 bases, and 20 bases lay between the germline ends. The CDR3 loop spans 16 amino acids. Per germline, CDR1 SGHRS and CDR2 YFSETQ. CDR3 protein: CASSLGRSTGRRGYTF. The CDR3 region has the DNA TGCGCCAGCAGCTTGGGGCGCTCCACAGGGAGAAGAGGCTACACCTTC.

This chain connects TRBV6-5 to TRBJ1-2; D might be TRBD1 (6 bases). The CDR3 spans 13 residues. V was cut by 5 bases and J by 10 bases, with 17 bases left in between. The germline CDR1 and CDR2 sequences are MNHEY and SVGAGI. The CDR3 nucleotides are TGTGCCAGCAGTCTCCTCGGACAGAACCTCTACACCTTC. Translating it yields CASSLLGQNLYTF.

The chain has TRBV6-6 and TRBJ2-7; D may be TRBD2 (6 bases). Per the germline V gene, CDR1 is MNHNY and CDR2 is SVGAGI (reference sequence). This CDR3 has 13 residues. V was shortened by 7 bases and J by 3 bases, with 13 bases between the two germline ends. CDR3 amino acids: CASTLSGVYEQYF. CDR3 nucleotides: TGTGCCAGCACCCTATCGGGGGTCTACGAGCAGTACTTC.

The chain uses TRBV27 and TRBJ1-2; D is undetermined. This CDR3 is 17 amino acids long. Germline-derived CDR1 and CDR2 are MNHEY and SMNVEV (reference sequence). Between the trimmed V and J ends, which lost 0 bases and 1 base, there was a span of 15 bases. The CDR3 loop is CASSLSGGYTVNYGYTF. CDR3 in DNA: TGTGCCAGCAGTTTATCGGGAGGGTACACGGTTAACTATGGCTACACCTTC.

This chain joins TRBV4-2 and TRBJ2-2; the D is unclear. V was clipped by 0 bases and J by 4 bases, with 6 bases between them. This CDR3 contains 14 residues. The germline gives CDR1 LGHNA, CDR2 YNFKEQ. CDR3: CASSQDFGTGELFF. The CDR3, as DNA: TGTGCCAGCAGCCAAGATTTTGGCACCGGGGAGCTGTTTTTT.

The chain links TRBV11-3 to TRBJ2-3, with 11 bases fitting TRBD2. Germline values: CDR1 SGHNT, CDR2 YENEEA. Trimming took 5 bases from V and 2 from J; bases not matched to a gene: 6. This CDR3 is built from 16 residues. CDR3 protein: CASSPGTSGSTDTQYF. The CDR3 bases are TGTGCCAGCAGCCCCGGGACTAGCGGATCCACAGATACGCAGTATTTT. The whole variable domain, remainder taken from reference TRBV11-3 and TRBJ2-3, is EAGVVQSPRYKIIEKKQPVAFWCNPISGHNTLYWYLQNLGQGPELLIRYENEEAVDDSQLPKDRFSAERLKGVDSTLKIQPAELGDSAVYLCASSPGTSGSTDTQYFGPGTRLTVL.

V is TRBV18 and J is TRBJ2-7; a possible D gene is TRBD2 (6 bases). V was pared by 1 base and J by 3 bases, with 13 bases between. The germline V gene has CDR1 KGHSH and CDR2 LQKENI. CDR3 length: 15 amino acids. The CDR3 sequence: CASSPRAGRYYEQYF. Written as DNA, the CDR3 is TGTGCCAGCTCACCACGGGCGGGGAGGTACTACGAGCAGTACTTC.

V usage is TRBV6-4 and J usage is TRBJ1-1, with D hard to call. Germline V gene lookup returns CDR1 MRHNA and CDR2 SNTAGT. CDR3 size: 13 residues. Trimming shortened V by 6 bases and J by 1 base, and 9 bases separated the two germline ends. The CDR3 loop reads CASSRRSNTEAFF. In DNA form, the CDR3 reads TGTGCCAGCAGCCGTCGATCGAACACTGAAGCTTTCTTT.

The sample holds one count of this clone. CDR3 loop: CASSLTVTQADTQYF. The CDR3 DNA is TGTGCCAGCAGCTTAACGGTGACCCAGGCAGATACGCAGTATTTT. V and J are TRBV7-3 and TRBJ2-3; D is unclear. CDR1 SGHTA and CDR2 FQGTGA come from the germline V gene. The CDR3 is made up of 15 amino acids. Trimming left V 0 bases short and J 4 bases short, with 11 bases between.

The CDR3 DNA follows: TGTGCCAGCAGTTCACACGGCTCTGGAAACACCATATATTTT. Translation: CASSSHGSGNTIYF. The rearrangement joins TRBV6-5 to TRBJ1-3; D remains unclear. V lost 4 bases and J 0 bases, leaving 7 bases between the germline ends. Germline V gene lookup returns CDR1 MNHEY and CDR2 SVGAGI. The CDR3 runs to 14 residues.

The rearrangement uses TRBV3-1 (or the pseudogene TRBV3-2) and TRBJ2-5; TRBD1 agrees at 10 bases. The germline gives CDR1 LGHDT, CDR2 YNNKEL (reference sequence). V lost 4 bases, J lost 1 base, and 0 bases stayed unmatched. The CDR3 loop spans 14 amino acids. The CDR3 is CASSRQGAQETQYF. The CDR3 bases are TGTGCCAGCAGCCGACAGGGGGCCCAAGAGACCCAGTACTTC.

The count of this clone is one. V is TRBV5-1 and J is TRBJ2-1; 12 bases match TRBD2. The CDR3 has 17 residues. Germline V gene data show CDR1 as SGHRS and CDR2 as YFSETQ. Trimming took 2 bases from V and 0 from J; bases not matched to a gene: 3. Written as DNA, the CDR3 is TGCGCCAGCAGCTTCGGACTAGCGGGGAGCTCCTACAATGAGCAGTTCTTC. Protein sequence: CASSFGLAGSSYNEQFF.

V gene TRBV19 combines with J gene TRBJ1-1; D remains unclear. Trimming shortened V by 1 base and J by 0 bases, and 6 bases separated the two germline ends. The CDR3 contains 14 residues. Germline values: CDR1 LNHDA, CDR2 SQIVND (reference sequence). CDR3 coding DNA: TGTGCCAGTAGTATAGGCCCGATGAACACTGAAGCTTTCTTT. Protein: CASSIGPMNTEAFF.

This chain links TRBV4-1 with TRBJ1-1; 8 nucleotides align to TRBD1. The CDR3 totals 15 residues. V trimming: 3 bases; J trimming: 2 bases; junction bases outside the gene matches: 5. Germline CDR1 and CDR2: MGHRA and YSYEKL. In DNA, the CDR3 is TGCGCCAGCAGCCAGCCGGGACAGGTCAACACTGAAGCTTTCTTT. Translation: CASSQPGQVNTEAFF.

This chain uses TRBV6-2 or TRBV6-3 with TRBJ1-1; no clear D. Germline loops: CDR1 MNHEY, CDR2 SVGEGT. The V gene lost 4 bases and the J gene lost 2 bases, with 8 bases spanning the gap. This CDR3 region has 13 residues. CDR3 DNA sequence: TGTGCCAGCAGTTCGGGCCGAAACACTGAAGCTTTCTTT. It encodes CASSSGRNTEAFF.

This rearrangement joins TRBV19 to TRBJ1-4; D perhaps matches TRBD1 (5 bases). Trimming cost V 5 bases and J 12 bases, with 13 bases left between them. Germline loops: CDR1 LNHDA, CDR2 SQIVND (reference sequence). CDR3 length equals 12 residues. CDR3 sequence (DNA): TGTGCCAGTAGTCCCCGAGGGGTGGAACTGTTTTTT. This sequence encodes CASSPRGVELFF.

The chain couples TRBV2 to TRBJ2-2; D remains ambiguous. The V gene lost 6 bases and the J gene lost 8 bases, with 13 bases spanning the gap. CDR3 size: 13 residues. Germline V gives CDR1 SNHLY, CDR2 FYNNEI. CDR3 bases: TGTGCCAGCAGATCTTACCAGGCTGGGGAGCTGTTTTTT. Amino acid sequence: CASRSYQAGELFF. Supplemented by reference TRBV2 and TRBJ2-2, the full variable domain reads EPEVTQTPSHQVTQMGQEVILRCVPISNHLYFYWYRQILGQKVEFLVSFYNNEISEKSEIFDDQFSVERPDGSNFTLKIRSTKLEDSAMYFCASRSYQAGELFFGEGSRLTVL.

The chain joins TRBV10-3 to TRBJ1-3; possible D gene TRBD1, 5 bases. Deletions cut 6 bases from V and 0 bases from J, with 12 bases between. CDR1 and CDR2 from the germline V gene are ENHRY and SYGVKD. This CDR3 is 15 amino acids long. The CDR3 DNA follows: TGTGCCATCAGGGGGACGGGGGGCTCTGGAAACACCATATATTTT. This sequence encodes CAIRGTGGSGNTIYF.

Comment on this clone: This sample also contains other DNA sequences that code for the same CDR3. V usage is TRBV5-1 and J usage is TRBJ1-2; 7 positions match TRBD1. After removal of 1 base from V and 8 bases from J, the junction contained 2 bases not matched to a gene. CDR1 and CDR2 from the germline V gene are SGHRS and YFSETQ. The CDR3 contains 12 residues. CDR3 region: CASSLQGDGYTF. The CDR3 DNA is TGCGCCAGCAGCTTGCAGGGGGACGGCTACACCTTC.

The chain employs TRBV7-8 and TRBJ1-2; D may be TRBD1 (6 bases). The V end was cut by 1 base, the J end by 6 bases, with 9 bases between. There are 13 residues in the CDR3. CDR1 is SGHVS and CDR2 is FQNEAQ in the germline V gene. The CDR3 loop reads CASSLGTVDGYTF. The CDR3 nucleotides are TGTGCCAGCAGCTTAGGGACAGTGGATGGCTACACCTTC.

This chain joins TRBV24-1 and TRBJ1-2; 7 nucleotides line up with TRBD1. Unmatched junction bases numbered 29, after V lost 4 bases and J lost 4 bases. The germline CDR1 and CDR2 sequences are KGHDR and SFDVKD. CDR3 length equals 22 residues. The CDR3 protein is CATSDRPKINRDSPTNGYGYTF. CDR3 sequence (DNA): TGTGCCACCAGTGACCGGCCGAAGATCAACCGGGACAGTCCCACTAATGGCTATGGCTACACCTTC.

The rearrangement links TRBV2 to TRBJ1-5; 7 bases map to TRBD1. The CDR3 sequence is 14 residues long. Losses at the gene ends were 6 bases for V and 5 bases for J; bases not matched to a gene: 7. Germline CDR1 is SNHLY and CDR2 is FYNNEI. The CDR3 DNA reads as TGTGCCAGCAGGAGGAGGGGGCATGATCAGCCCCAGCATTTT. Translation: CASRRRGHDQPQHF.

This chain joins TRBV2 and TRBJ1-1; D is perhaps TRBD1 (5 bases). The CDR3 runs 13 residues. CDR1 and CDR2 from the germline V gene are SNHLY and FYNNEI. Trimming cost V 10 bases and J 5 bases, with 17 bases left between them. The CDR3 DNA follows: TGTGCCAAACAGGAGGGAATGGGAACTGAAGCTTTCTTT. This codes for CAKQEGMGTEAFF.

The gene calls are TRBV5-4 and TRBJ1-5, with D unclear. V lost 2 bases, J lost 2 bases, and 8 bases lay in between. Looked up from germline, CDR1 is SGHNT and CDR2 is YYREEE (reference sequence). The CDR3 has 14 residues. The DNA for the CDR3 is TGTGCCAGCAGCTTAAGACCCGGCAATCAGCCCCAGCATTTT. Translated: CASSLRPGNQPQHF.

The gene calls are TRBV10-1 and TRBJ2-7; maybe TRBD1 (5 bases). The CDR3 runs 13 residues. Trimming cost V 6 bases and J 4 bases, with 13 bases left between them. The germline CDR1 and CDR2 sequences are WNHNN and SYGVQD (reference sequence). The CDR3 loop reads CASSPQGMYEQYF. The CDR3 nucleotides are TGCGCCAGCAGCCCCCAGGGTATGTACGAGCAGTACTTC.

This clone was observed a single time. The chain carries TRBV5-6 and TRBJ2-7; 8 bases map to TRBD1. With V trimmed by 3 bases and J by 2 bases, 4 bases remained unmatched. The CDR3 runs to 14 residues. Germline V gives CDR1 SGHDT, CDR2 YYEEEE. CDR3 sequence: CASSWDRSAYEQYF. In DNA, the CDR3 is TGTGCCAGCAGCTGGGACAGGAGTGCCTACGAGCAGTACTTC.

The chain combines TRBV9 with TRBJ1-1, with D perhaps TRBD1 (5 bases). CDR3 size: 13 residues. CDR1 is SGDLS, CDR2 YYNGEE, per germline. Trimming stripped 0 bases from V and 3 bases from J, with 6 bases between. The CDR3 DNA follows: TGTGCCAGCAGCGTAGAGGGGTACACTGAAGCTTTCTTT. It translates to CASSVEGYTEAFF.

The CDR3 sequence: CSAHSSEKLFF. Written as DNA, the CDR3 is TGCAGTGCCCACAGCAGTGAAAAACTGTTTTTT. The gene calls are TRBV20-1 and TRBJ1-4; D gene ambiguous. The length of the CDR3 is 11 residues. Germline CDR1 and CDR2: DFQATT and SNEGSKA (reference sequence). V dropped 6 bases and J dropped 7 bases, with 9 bases sitting between them.